A single sample gave rise to the 17 T cell receptor beta chains below, sequenced in a study of blood T cell repertoires in COVID-19. TCRdb's copy holds only in-frame clones and misses some; the assay was immunoSEQ multiplex PCR. The table shows around 330,000 clones, with around 89% occurring only once. The material sequenced was peripheral blood. The receptor set was obtained from a woman in her forties or fifties with active or convalescent COVID-19.

The rearrangement links TRBV30 to TRBJ1-5, with D uncertain. V was pared by 0 bases and J by 0 bases, with 9 bases between. The CDR3 is made up of 15 amino acids. Germline loops: CDR1 GTSNPN, CDR2 SVGIG (reference sequence). In DNA form, the CDR3 reads TGTGCCTGGAGTGTCGGGATCTATAGCAATCAGCCCCAGCATTTT. It translates to CAWSVGIYSNQPQHF.

Worth noting for this clone: The sample holds other DNA sequences that translate to the same CDR3. The V and J genes are TRBV19 and TRBJ1-2; a possible D gene is TRBD1 (5 bases). Trimming left V 7 bases short and J 2 bases short, with 5 bases between. The CDR3 length is 11 residues. The germline V gene encodes CDR1 LNHDA and CDR2 SQIVND (reference sequence). As DNA, the CDR3 is TGTGCCAGTACAGGGAACTATGGCTACACCTTC. Protein: CASTGNYGYTF.

The rearrangement links TRBV12-5 to TRBJ1-6, with TRBD1 matching 7 bases. Unmatched junction bases numbered 11, after V lost 5 bases and J lost 10 bases. Germline CDR1 LGHNT, CDR2 FRNRAP. There are 15 residues in the CDR3. The CDR3 nucleotides read TGTGCTAGTGGTCAGGAAACAGGGGTTGGGTCACCCCTCCACTTT. Residues: CASGQETGVGSPLHF. The full variable domain, with the rest looked up from reference TRBV12-5 and TRBJ1-6, is DARVTQTPRHKVTEMGQEVTMRCQPILGHNTVFWYRQTMMQGLELLAYFRNRAPLDDSGMPKDRFSAEMPDATLATLKIQPSEPRDSAVYFCASGQETGVGSPLHFGNGTRLTVT.

This clone was seen just once. The chain couples TRBV9 to TRBJ1-1; no clear D gene. Germline V gene sequence: CDR1 SGDLS, CDR2 YYNGEE. Trimming left V 0 bases short and J 0 bases short, with 9 bases between. The CDR3 runs 15 residues. CDR3 protein: CASSVDEYLNTEAFF. CDR3 DNA: TGTGCCAGCAGCGTAGATGAGTACTTGAACACTGAAGCTTTCTTT.

The genes are TRBV7-3 and TRBJ2-1; D remains ambiguous. Trimming took 4 bases from V and 5 from J, leaving 12 bases between them. The CDR3 spans 14 residues. Germline CDR1 reads SGHTA; CDR2 reads FQGTGA. CDR3 bases: TGTGCCAGCAGCTCCTCCCCCGGTAACAATGAGCAGTTCTTC. Protein: CASSSSPGNNEQFF. The full variable domain, its missing parts supplied by reference TRBV7-3 and TRBJ2-1, is GAGVSQTPSNKVTEKGKYVELRCDPISGHTALYWYRQSLGQGPEFLIYFQGTGAADDSGLPNDRFFAVRPEGSVSTLKIQRTERGDSAVYLCASSSSPGNNEQFFGPGTRLTVL.

This chain joins TRBV27 and TRBJ2-1; 10 bases align to TRBD2. The length of the CDR3 is 15 residues. V was clipped by 6 bases and J by 6 bases; unmatched bases: 8. Germline CDR1 and CDR2: MNHEY and SMNVEV (reference sequence). The CDR3 loop reads CASRPSGSLGNEQFF. The DNA of the CDR3 is TGTGCCAGCAGACCTAGCGGGAGCTTGGGCAATGAGCAGTTCTTC.

J is TRBJ2-5 and V is TRBV28; the match to TRBD2 covers 9 bases. The length of the CDR3 is 15 residues. Germline V CDR1 and CDR2: MDHEN, SYDVKM. Unmatched junction bases numbered 6, after V lost 1 base and J lost 6 bases. The CDR3 reads CASSLSGGRAQTQYF. CDR3 in DNA: TGTGCCAGCAGTTTATCGGGCGGGAGGGCACAGACCCAGTACTTC.

This chain connects TRBV4-3 to TRBJ2-3; D is possibly TRBD2 (6 bases). CDR1 and CDR2 (germline): LGHNA, YSLEER. This CDR3 region has 19 residues. Trimming cost V 0 bases and J 3 bases, with 22 bases left between them. For the CDR3, the DNA is TGCGCCAGCAGCCAAGATGGGACGGGACTTGCCGTCGGGACAGATACGCAGTATTTT. Its protein product is CASSQDGTGLAVGTDTQYF.

V usage is TRBV4-1 and J usage is TRBJ1-1; 9 positions agree with TRBD1. V gave up 0 bases and J gave up 0 bases; unmatched junction bases: 8. The germline CDR1 and CDR2 sequences are MGHRA and YSYEKL. The CDR3 runs 18 residues. CDR3 residues: CASSQDPDRGPMNTEAFF. In DNA form, the CDR3 reads TGCGCCAGCAGCCAAGACCCGGACAGGGGACCCATGAACACTGAAGCTTTCTTT.

Points on this clone: A clone one base away is much larger, so this may be a read error. V is TRBV7-3 and J is TRBJ2-3; D might be TRBD2 (5 bases). Between the trimmed V and J ends, which lost 5 bases and 2 bases, there was a span of 11 bases. This CDR3 region has 14 residues. CDR1 and CDR2 from the germline V gene are SGHTA and FQGTGA. In DNA, the CDR3 is TGTGCCAGCAGCCCGACCGGGAACACAGATACGCAGTATTTT. Encoded protein: CASSPTGNTDTQYF.

This chain uses TRBV3-1 (or the pseudogene TRBV3-2) with TRBJ1-3; D is perhaps TRBD1 (5 bases). V shed 3 bases and J shed 2 bases, with 11 bases lying between them. Germline V lookup: CDR1 LGHDT, CDR2 YNNKEL (reference sequence). The CDR3 is made up of 15 amino acids. DNA of the CDR3: TGTGCCAGCAGCCAGGGGGGGGGAACTGGAAACACCATATATTTT. Protein product: CASSQGGGTGNTIYF.

DNA of the CDR3: TGTGCCAGCAGCGCGTACTCCTACGAGCAGTACTTC. This translates into CASSAYSYEQYF. The J gene is TRBJ2-7, the V gene TRBV11-2; no clear D. CDR1 is SGHAT, CDR2 FQNNGV, per germline. The CDR3 consists of 12 residues. V lost 5 bases to trimming and J lost 0 bases, with 5 bases between them.

This chain joins TRBV11-2 and TRBJ1-1; D remains ambiguous. Germline CDR1 reads SGHAT; CDR2 reads FQNNGV. The germline V and J ends were trimmed by 5 bases and 1 base, with 11 bases remaining between them. The CDR3 is 14 amino acids. The DNA for the CDR3 is TGTGCCAGCAGCCTAAGAAACCAGAACACTGAAGCTTTCTTT. This gives the protein CASSLRNQNTEAFF.

J is TRBJ2-7 and V is TRBV11-3, with D possibly TRBD1 on 6 matching bases. Trimming removed 9 bases at V and 2 bases at J, with 20 bases between. The length of the CDR3 is 15 residues. Germline V gene lookup returns CDR1 SGHNT and CDR2 YENEEA. In nucleotides, the CDR3 is TGTGCCAGACCTACCGGGACAAGGGAGCCCTACGAGCAGTACTTC. This codes for CARPTGTREPYEQYF. The full variable domain, rest sourced from reference TRBV11-3 and TRBJ2-7, is EAGVVQSPRYKIIEKKQPVAFWCNPISGHNTLYWYLQNLGQGPELLIRYENEEAVDDSQLPKDRFSAERLKGVDSTLKIQPAELGDSAVYLCARPTGTREPYEQYFGPGTRLTVT.

The rearrangement uses TRBV12-3 or TRBV12-4 and TRBJ2-7; D might be TRBD1 (6 bases). The CDR3 is 12 amino acids. V was pared by 4 bases and J by 10 bases, with 14 bases between. The DNA of the CDR3 is TGTGCCAGCAGTTGGGACACGCAAAATCAGTACTTC. This translates into CASSWDTQNQYF.

This chain connects TRBV7-2 to TRBJ2-3; D not certain. The CDR3 length is 13 residues. Germline loops: CDR1 SGHTA, CDR2 FQGNSA. The V and J ends lost 4 bases and 7 bases respectively, with 12 bases between them. The CDR3 sequence: CASSSSYANTQYF. In DNA, the CDR3 is TGTGCCAGCAGCTCTTCCTACGCTAATACGCAGTATTTT.

V gene TRBV10-1 combines with J gene TRBJ1-5; 9 bases match TRBD1. The CDR3 has 16 residues. From germline, CDR1 is WNHNN and CDR2 SYGVQD (reference sequence). V dropped 4 bases and J dropped 6; count of bases not matched to a gene: 10. The CDR3 sequence is CASSARGQGTSQPQHF. CDR3 coding DNA: TGCGCCAGCAGTGCGCGGGGACAGGGAACTTCTCAGCCCCAGCATTTT.